This T cell receptor beta chain was documented in a study of T cell changes during pregnancy in multiple sclerosis. The repertoire was sequenced with immunoSEQ multiplex PCR; TCRdb's copy has only in-frame clones and lacks some. The sample lists approximately 39,000 clones, 85% to 90% occurring once. Germline CDR1 is SQVTM and CDR2 is ANQGSEA. There are 16 residues in the CDR3. This TCR came from a female donor with multiple sclerosis, enrolled in a pregnancy study. Sequencing used CD4+ T cells from peripheral blood mononuclear cells, obtained in the second trimester of pregnancy. The chain is built from TRBV29-1 and TRBJ1-1; 8 bases line up with TRBD1. CDR3 amino acids: CSIIGGQGAGNTEAFF. The DNA of the CDR3 is TGCAGTATAATAGGGGGGCAGGGGGCTGGGAACACTGAAGCTTTCTTT.